Listed below are T cell receptor beta chains from one sample, sequenced in a study of post-analysis software for immune sequencing data. TCRdb called the PCR reads again in MiXCR, with one record for every CDR3 protein. The repertoire includes approximately 400,000 distinct CDR3 sequences, approximately 38% of them detected once, and 10% to 15% sits in the top ten. The specimen sequenced was blood. The origin of the receptors is a girl aged 10 to 17 with multiple sclerosis. CDR3s include the opening cysteine and the closing phenylalanine or tryptophan. D genes are given only for firm matches. The size of a clone is reported for some rows only, either as once, few or many, or as a class for expanded clones.

size	V	D	J	CDR3	DNA
NA	TRBV7-7	NA	TRBJ2-1	CASSLQPGAGADNGQFF	TGTGCTAGCAGCTTACAGCCCGGGGCAGGGGCTGACAATGGGCAGTTCTTC
NA	TRBV5-1	NA	TRBJ1-1	CASSWLDGAGVTEAFF	TGCGCCAGCAGCTGGTTGGATGGGGCGGGGGTCACTGAAGCTTTCTTT
few	TRBV21-1	NA	TRBJ1-5	CASSKGYGNQPQHF	TGTGCCAGCAGCAAAGGGTACGGCAATCAGCCCCAGCATTTT
once	TRBV4-2	TRBD1	TRBJ1-2	CASSQDLRDRGYGYTF	TGTGCCAGCAGCCAAGATCTCCGGGACAGGGGGTATGGCTACACCTTC
few	TRBV25-1	TRBD2	TRBJ2-5	CASSEKTSGGAQETQYF	TGTGCCAGCAGTGAAAAGACTAGCGGGGGGGCCCAAGAGACCCAGTACTTC
few	TRBV25-1	TRBD2	TRBJ2-3	CASSDFLAEGTDTQYF	TGTGCCAGCAGTGATTTCCTAGCGGAAGGAACAGATACGCAGTATTTT
few	TRBV5-6	TRBD1	TRBJ1-5	CASSFTGGGQPQHF	TGTGCCAGCAGCTTTACAGGGGGCGGGCAGCCCCAGCATTTT
NA	TRBV4-1	NA	TRBJ2-5	CASSLLPGARETQYF	TGCGCCAGCAGCCTCCTCCCGGGGGCTAGGGAGACCCAGTACTTC
NA	TRBV20-1	NA	TRBJ2-1	CSARGGAQIPHEQFF	TGCAGTGCTAGAGGGGGGGCCCAGATCCCCCATGAGCAGTTCTTC
NA	TRBV5-5	TRBD2	TRBJ2-1	CVSSLDLAGGRLQFF	TGTGTCAGCAGCTTGGATCTAGCGGGGGGGCGGTTGCAGTTCTTC
NA	TRBV6-6	NA	TRBJ2-7	CASSYGQGKSYEQYF	TGTGCCAGCAGTTACGGGCAGGGGAAGTCCTACGAGCAGTACTTC
few	TRBV3-1	NA	TRBJ2-1	CASSPRDSPINNEQFF	TGTGCCAGCAGCCCCCGGGACTCGCCCATCAACAATGAGCAGTTCTTC
few	TRBV3-1	NA	TRBJ1-2	CASSTATLEGYGYTF	TGTGCCAGCAGCACCGCCACCCTCGAGGGATATGGCTACACCTTC